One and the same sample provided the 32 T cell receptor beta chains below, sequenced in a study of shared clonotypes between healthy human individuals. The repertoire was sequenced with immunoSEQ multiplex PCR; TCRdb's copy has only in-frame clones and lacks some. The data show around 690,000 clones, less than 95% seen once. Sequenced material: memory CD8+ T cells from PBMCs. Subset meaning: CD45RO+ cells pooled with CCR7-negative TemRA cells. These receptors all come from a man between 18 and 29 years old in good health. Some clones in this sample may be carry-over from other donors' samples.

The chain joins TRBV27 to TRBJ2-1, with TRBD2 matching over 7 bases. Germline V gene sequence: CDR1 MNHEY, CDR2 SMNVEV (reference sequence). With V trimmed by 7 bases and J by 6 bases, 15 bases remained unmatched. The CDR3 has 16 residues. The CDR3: CASTPAGEGKLNEQFF. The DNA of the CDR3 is TGTGCCAGCACCCCCGCGGGGGAGGGGAAACTCAATGAGCAGTTCTTC.

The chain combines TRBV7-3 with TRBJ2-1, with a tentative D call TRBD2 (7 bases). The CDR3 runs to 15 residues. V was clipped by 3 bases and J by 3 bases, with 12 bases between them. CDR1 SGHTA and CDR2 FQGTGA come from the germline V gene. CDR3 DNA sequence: TGTGCCAGCAGCTTCCTTAGGGGGGGCTACAATGAGCAGTTCTTC. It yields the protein CASSFLRGGYNEQFF.

CDR3 bases: TGTGCCACCAGCCATAACCTTCTAGGCCCCACAGATACGCAGTATTTT. Translating gives CATSHNLLGPTDTQYF. The V gene is TRBV15, the J gene TRBJ2-3; D is ambiguous. Trimming left V 5 bases short and J 2 bases short, with 17 bases between. This CDR3 is 16 amino acids long. Per germline, CDR1 LNHNV and CDR2 YYDKDF (reference sequence).

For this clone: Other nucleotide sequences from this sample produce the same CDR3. CDR3 in amino acids: CASSVGGSTGELFF. Here the CDR3 DNA reads TGTGCCAGCAGCGTAGGGGGGTCAACCGGGGAGCTGTTTTTT. The J gene is TRBJ2-2, the V gene TRBV9; the D call may be TRBD1 or TRBD2 (5 bases each). The V and J ends lost 0 bases and 5 bases respectively, with 8 bases between them. This CDR3 has 14 residues. The germline CDR1 and CDR2 sequences are SGDLS and YYNGEE.

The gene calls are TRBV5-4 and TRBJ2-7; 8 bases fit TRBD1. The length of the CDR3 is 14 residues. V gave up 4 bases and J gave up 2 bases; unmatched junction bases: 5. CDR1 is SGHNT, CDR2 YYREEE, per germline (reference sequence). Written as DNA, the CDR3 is TGTGCCAGCAGCCCCGGACAGGGAGCCTACGAGCAGTACTTC. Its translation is CASSPGQGAYEQYF.

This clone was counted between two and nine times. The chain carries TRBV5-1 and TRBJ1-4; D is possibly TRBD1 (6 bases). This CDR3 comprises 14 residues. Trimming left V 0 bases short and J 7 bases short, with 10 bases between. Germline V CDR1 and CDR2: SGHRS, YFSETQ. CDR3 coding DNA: TGCGCCAGCAGCTTGGTGGGGGCAGGTGAAAAACTGTTTTTT. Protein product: CASSLVGAGEKLFF.

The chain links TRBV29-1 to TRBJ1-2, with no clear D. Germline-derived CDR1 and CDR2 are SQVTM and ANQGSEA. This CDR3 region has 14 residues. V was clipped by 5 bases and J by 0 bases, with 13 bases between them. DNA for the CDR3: TGCAGCGTTTTAGGTCGAGGGACTAACTATGGCTACACCTTC. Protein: CSVLGRGTNYGYTF. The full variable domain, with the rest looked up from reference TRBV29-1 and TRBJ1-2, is SAVISQKPSRDICQRGTSLTIQCQVDSQVTMMFWYRQQPGQSLTLIATANQGSEATYESGFVIDKFPISRPNLTFSTLTVSNMSPEDSSIYLCSVLGRGTNYGYTFGSGTRLTVV.

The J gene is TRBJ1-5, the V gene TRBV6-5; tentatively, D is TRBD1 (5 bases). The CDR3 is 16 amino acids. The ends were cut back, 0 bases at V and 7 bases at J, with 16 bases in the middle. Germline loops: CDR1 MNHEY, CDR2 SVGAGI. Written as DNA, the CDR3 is TGTGCCAGCAGTTACTCGAGACCGGGGCTGGGGCAGCCCCAGCATTTT. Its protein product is CASSYSRPGLGQPQHF.

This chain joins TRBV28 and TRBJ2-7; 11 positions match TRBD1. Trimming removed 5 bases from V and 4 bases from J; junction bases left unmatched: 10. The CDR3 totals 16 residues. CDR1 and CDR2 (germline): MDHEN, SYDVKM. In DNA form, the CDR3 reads TGTGCCAGCAGTCCCCGGACAGGGGGCAAGTGGTACGAGCAGTACTTC. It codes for CASSPRTGGKWYEQYF.

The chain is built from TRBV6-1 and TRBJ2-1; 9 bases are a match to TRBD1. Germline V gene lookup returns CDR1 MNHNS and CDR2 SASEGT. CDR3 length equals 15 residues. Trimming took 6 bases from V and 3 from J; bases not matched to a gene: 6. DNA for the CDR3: TGTGCCAGCAGGGCCGGACAGGGGTGCTACAATGAGCAGTTCTTC. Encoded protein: CASRAGQGCYNEQFF.

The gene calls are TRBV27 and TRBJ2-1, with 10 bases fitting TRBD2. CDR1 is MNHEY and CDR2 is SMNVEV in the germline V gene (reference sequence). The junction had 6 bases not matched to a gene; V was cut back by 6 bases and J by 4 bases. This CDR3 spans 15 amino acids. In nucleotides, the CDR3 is TGTGCCAGCAGCAGCGCAGCGGGAGGGTACAATGAGCAGTTCTTC. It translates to CASSSAAGGYNEQFF.

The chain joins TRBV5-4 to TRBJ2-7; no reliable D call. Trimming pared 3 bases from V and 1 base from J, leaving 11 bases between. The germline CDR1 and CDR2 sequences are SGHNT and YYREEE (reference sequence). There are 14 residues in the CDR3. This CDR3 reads CASSSRLTSYEQYF. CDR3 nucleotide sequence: TGTGCCAGCAGCTCCAGGCTGACATCCTACGAGCAGTACTTC.

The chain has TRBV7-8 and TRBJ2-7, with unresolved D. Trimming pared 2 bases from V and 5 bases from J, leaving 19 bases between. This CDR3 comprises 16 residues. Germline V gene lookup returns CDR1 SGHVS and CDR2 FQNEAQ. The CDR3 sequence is CASSLMQVTAQDEQYF. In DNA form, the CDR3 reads TGTGCCAGCAGCTTAATGCAGGTGACGGCGCAAGACGAGCAGTACTTC.

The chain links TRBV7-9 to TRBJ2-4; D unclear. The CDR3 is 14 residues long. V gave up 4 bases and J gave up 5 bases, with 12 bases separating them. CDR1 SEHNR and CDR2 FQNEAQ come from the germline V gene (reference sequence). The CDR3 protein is CASSSDSEQNIQYF. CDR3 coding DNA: TGTGCCAGCAGCTCCGACTCGGAACAAAACATTCAGTACTTC.

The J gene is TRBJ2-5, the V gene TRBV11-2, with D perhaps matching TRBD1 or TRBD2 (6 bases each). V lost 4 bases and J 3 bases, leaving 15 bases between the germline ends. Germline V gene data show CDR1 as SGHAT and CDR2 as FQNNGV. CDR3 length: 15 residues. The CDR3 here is CASSYVRGPKETQYF. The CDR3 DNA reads TGTGCCAGCAGCTACGTTCGGGGGCCCAAAGAGACCCAGTACTTC. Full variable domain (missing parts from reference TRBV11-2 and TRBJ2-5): EAGVAQSPRYKIIEKRQSVAFWCNPISGHATLYWYQQILGQGPKLLIQFQNNGVVDDSQLPKDRFSAERLKGVDSTLKIQPAKLEDSAVYLCASSYVRGPKETQYFGPGTRLLVL.

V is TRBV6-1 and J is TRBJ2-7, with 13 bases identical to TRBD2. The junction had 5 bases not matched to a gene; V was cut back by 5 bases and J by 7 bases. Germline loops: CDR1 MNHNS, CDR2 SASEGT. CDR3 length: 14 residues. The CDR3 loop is CASSWTSGSVEQYF. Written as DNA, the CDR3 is TGTGCCAGCAGTTGGACTAGCGGGAGTGTTGAGCAGTACTTC.

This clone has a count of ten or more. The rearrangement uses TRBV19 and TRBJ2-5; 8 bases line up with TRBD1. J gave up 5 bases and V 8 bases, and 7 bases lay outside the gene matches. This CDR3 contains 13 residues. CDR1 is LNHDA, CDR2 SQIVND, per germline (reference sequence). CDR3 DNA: TGTGCCAGTTGGGACAGGCAGAATGAGACCCAGTACTTC. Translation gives CASWDRQNETQYF.

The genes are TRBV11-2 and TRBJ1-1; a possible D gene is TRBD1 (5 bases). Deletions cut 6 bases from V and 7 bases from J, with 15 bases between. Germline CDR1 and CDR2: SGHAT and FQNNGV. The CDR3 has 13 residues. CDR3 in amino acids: CASRLGDEIEAFF. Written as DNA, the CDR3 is TGTGCCAGCAGACTAGGGGACGAAATTGAAGCTTTCTTT.

The CDR3 loop is CASSSTGPLMNTEAFF. CDR3 coding DNA: TGTGCCAGCAGCTCGACAGGCCCCCTTATGAACACTGAAGCTTTCTTT. The rearrangement joins TRBV7-3 to TRBJ1-1; the D gene is possibly TRBD1 (6 bases). The length of the CDR3 is 16 residues. In germline, CDR1 is SGHTA, CDR2 FQGTGA. The V and J ends lost 4 bases and 0 bases respectively, with 15 bases between them. The full variable domain, in which reference TRBV7-3 and TRBJ1-1 provide the parts outside the CDR3, is GAGVSQTPSNKVTEKGKYVELRCDPISGHTALYWYRQSLGQGPEFLIYFQGTGAADDSGLPNDRFFAVRPEGSVSTLKIQRTERGDSAVYLCASSSTGPLMNTEAFFGQGTRLTVV.

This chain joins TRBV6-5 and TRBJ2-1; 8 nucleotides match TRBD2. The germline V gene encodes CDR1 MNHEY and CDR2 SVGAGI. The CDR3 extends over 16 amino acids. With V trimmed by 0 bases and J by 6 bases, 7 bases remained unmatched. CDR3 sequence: CASSYSVAGKGNEQFF. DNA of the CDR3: TGTGCCAGCAGTTACTCTGTAGCGGGAAAGGGCAATGAGCAGTTCTTC.

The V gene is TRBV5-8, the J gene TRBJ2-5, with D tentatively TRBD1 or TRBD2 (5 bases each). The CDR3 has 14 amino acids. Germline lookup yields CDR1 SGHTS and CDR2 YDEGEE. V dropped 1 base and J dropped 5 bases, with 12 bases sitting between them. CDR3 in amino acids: CASSLIQEVETQYF. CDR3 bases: TGTGCCAGCAGCTTGATACAGGAGGTGGAGACCCAGTACTTC.

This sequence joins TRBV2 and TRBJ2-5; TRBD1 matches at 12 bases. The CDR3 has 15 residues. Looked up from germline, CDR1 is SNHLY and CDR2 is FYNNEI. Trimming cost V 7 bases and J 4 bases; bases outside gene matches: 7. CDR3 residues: CASILWDRGRETQYF. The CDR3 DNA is TGTGCCAGCATCCTCTGGGACAGGGGGCGAGAGACCCAGTACTTC.

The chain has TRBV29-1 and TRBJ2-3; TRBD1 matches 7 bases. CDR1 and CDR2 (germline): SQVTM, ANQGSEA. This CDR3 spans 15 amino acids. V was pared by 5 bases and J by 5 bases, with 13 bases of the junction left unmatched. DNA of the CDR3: TGCAGCGTTATACCGGGACAGCCTCCCGGAGATACGCAGTATTTT. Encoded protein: CSVIPGQPPGDTQYF.

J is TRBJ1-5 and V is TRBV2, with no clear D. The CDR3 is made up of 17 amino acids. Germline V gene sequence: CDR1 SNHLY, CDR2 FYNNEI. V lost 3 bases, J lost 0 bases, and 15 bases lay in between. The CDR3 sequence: CASSDGRTVHSNQPQHF. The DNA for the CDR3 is TGTGCCAGCAGTGACGGGAGAACAGTTCATAGCAATCAGCCCCAGCATTTT.

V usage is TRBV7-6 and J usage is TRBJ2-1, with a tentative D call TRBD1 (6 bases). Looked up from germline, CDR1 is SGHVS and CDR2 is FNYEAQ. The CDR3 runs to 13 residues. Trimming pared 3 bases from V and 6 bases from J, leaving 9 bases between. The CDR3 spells CASSFGGGNEQFF. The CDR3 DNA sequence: TGTGCCAGCAGCTTTGGGGGCGGCAATGAGCAGTTCTTC.

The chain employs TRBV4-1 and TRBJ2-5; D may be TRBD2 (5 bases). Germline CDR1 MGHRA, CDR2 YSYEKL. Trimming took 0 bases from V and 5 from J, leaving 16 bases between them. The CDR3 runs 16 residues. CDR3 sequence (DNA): TGCGCCAGCAGCCAAGATAACCTGGAGAGGGAGGAGACCCAGTACTTC. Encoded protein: CASSQDNLEREETQYF.

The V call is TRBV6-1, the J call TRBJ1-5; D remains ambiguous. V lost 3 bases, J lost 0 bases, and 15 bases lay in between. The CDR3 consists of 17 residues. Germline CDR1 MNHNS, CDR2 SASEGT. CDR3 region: CASSDWRGADSNQPQHF. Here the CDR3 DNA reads TGTGCCAGCAGTGATTGGAGAGGAGCCGATAGCAATCAGCCCCAGCATTTT.

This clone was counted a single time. The chain's CDR3 is CASSPRRSGLGDNEQFF. The CDR3, as DNA: TGTGCCAGCAGTCCACGGCGGTCGGGACTAGGGGACAATGAGCAGTTCTTC. The rearrangement links TRBV7-6 to TRBJ2-1, with 8 bases that match TRBD2. CDR1 is SGHVS, CDR2 FNYEAQ, per germline. V trimming: 6 bases; J trimming: 5 bases; junction bases outside the gene matches: 15. This CDR3 contains 17 residues.

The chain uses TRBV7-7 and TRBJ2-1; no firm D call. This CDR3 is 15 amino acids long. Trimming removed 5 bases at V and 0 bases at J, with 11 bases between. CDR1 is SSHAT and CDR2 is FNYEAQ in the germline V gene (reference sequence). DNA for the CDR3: TGTGCCAGCAGCCCAGACTGGAGCTCCTACAATGAGCAGTTCTTC. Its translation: CASSPDWSSYNEQFF.

CDR3 amino acids: CASRQGLAGGNEQFF. In nucleotides, the CDR3 is TGTGCCAGCAGACAGGGACTAGCGGGCGGTAATGAGCAGTTCTTC. V gene TRBV27 combines with J gene TRBJ2-1; 12 bases are a match to TRBD2. Per the germline V gene, CDR1 is MNHEY and CDR2 is SMNVEV (reference sequence). The CDR3 runs 15 residues. J was trimmed by 7 bases and V by 6 bases; bases with no gene match: 7.

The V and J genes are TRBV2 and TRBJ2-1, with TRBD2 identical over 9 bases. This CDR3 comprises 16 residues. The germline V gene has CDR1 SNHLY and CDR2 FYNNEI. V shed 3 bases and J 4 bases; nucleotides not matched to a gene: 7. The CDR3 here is CASSESAGGPYNEQFF. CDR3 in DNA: TGTGCCAGCAGTGAGTCTGCGGGAGGGCCGTACAATGAGCAGTTCTTC.

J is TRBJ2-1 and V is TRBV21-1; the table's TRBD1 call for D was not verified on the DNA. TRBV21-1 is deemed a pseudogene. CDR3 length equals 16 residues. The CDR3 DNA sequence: TGTGCCAGCTTCCTCCCCAGGGTATATTGGTACAATGAGCAGTTCTTC. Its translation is CASFLPRVYWYNEQFF.